This passage covers 6 T cell receptor beta chains from one sample sequenced in a study of blood T cell repertoires in COVID-19. The protocol was immunoSEQ multiplex PCR, while the TCRdb copy is restricted to in-frame clones and leaves out a portion. The sample lists about half a million clones, 70% to 90% seen once, with 3.2% in the top ten. The sample taken for sequencing was peripheral blood. The receptors stem from a human donor in a cohort sampled during active COVID-19.

The chain links TRBV2 to TRBJ1-1; TRBD1 might be the D (5 bases). Between the trimmed V and J ends, which lost 6 bases and 0 bases, there was a span of 17 bases. The CDR3 totals 16 residues. Germline loops: CDR1 SNHLY, CDR2 FYNNEI. DNA for the CDR3: TGTGCCAGCAGGTGGGACTCCGCCTCTATGAACACTGAAGCTTTCTTT. It is translated as CASRWDSASMNTEAFF. Together with reference TRBV2 and TRBJ1-1, the CDR3 gives the full variable domain: EPEVTQTPSHQVTQMGQEVILRCVPISNHLYFYWYRQILGQKVEFLVSFYNNEISEKSEIFDDQFSVERPDGSNFTLKIRSTKLEDSAMYFCASRWDSASMNTEAFFGQGTRLTVV.

J is TRBJ1-2 and V is TRBV11-1; no clear D. V was cut by 5 bases and J by 6 bases, with 19 bases left in between. Germline V gene sequence: CDR1 SGHAT, CDR2 FQDESV (reference sequence). The CDR3 contains 15 residues. The CDR3 protein is CASSQRGFSNDGYTF. CDR3 bases: TGTGCCAGCAGCCAAAGAGGTTTTTCCAATGATGGCTACACCTTC.

The rearrangement joins TRBV7-2 to TRBJ2-6, with D perhaps matching TRBD1 (6 bases). Looked up from germline, CDR1 is SGHTA and CDR2 is FQGNSA. This CDR3 region has 15 residues. Trimming pared 5 bases from V and 2 bases from J, leaving 10 bases between. The CDR3 spells CASSPWTAGANVLTF. For the CDR3, the DNA is TGTGCCAGCAGCCCATGGACAGCTGGGGCCAACGTCCTGACTTTC.

The chain combines TRBV10-3 with TRBJ2-7, with D perhaps matching TRBD2 (6 bases). The CDR3 has 15 amino acids. The V gene lost 2 bases and the J gene lost 2 bases, with 13 bases spanning the gap. Germline lookup yields CDR1 ENHRY and CDR2 SYGVKD. CDR3 region: CAISEEGSGTYEQYF. The DNA of the CDR3 is TGTGCCATCAGTGAGGAGGGTAGCGGTACCTACGAGCAGTACTTC.

The chain links TRBV11-2 to TRBJ1-4, with 9 nucleotides matching TRBD1. Germline trimming cut 5 bases from V and 6 bases from J; bases unmatched to any gene: 4. Germline CDR1 is SGHAT and CDR2 is FQNNGV. The CDR3 loop spans 14 amino acids. In nucleotides, the CDR3 is TGTGCCAGCAGCAAAACAGGGGGCGATGAAAAACTGTTTTTT. Its translation is CASSKTGGDEKLFF.

The CDR3 DNA sequence: TGCGCCAGCAGCCAAGATGGGGGGGGGACAGGGCTTAAGGGAGCCAAAAACATTCAGTACTTC. Translation: CASSQDGGGTGLKGAKNIQYF. The chain couples TRBV4-3 to TRBJ2-4; TRBD1 matches at 9 bases. CDR1 LGHNA and CDR2 YSLEER come from the germline V gene. Unmatched junction bases numbered 15, after V lost 0 bases and J lost 0 bases. The CDR3 sequence is 21 residues long.